What follows describes a single TCR beta chain. Its antigen is undetermined. The protocol was immunoSEQ multiplex PCR, while the TCRdb copy is restricted to in-frame clones and leaves out a portion. The sample consists of more than 110,000 clones, about 93% of them appearing once. The data originate from a study of T cell responses to AZD1222 COVID-19 vaccine. Regarding the study as a whole: The breadth and depth of Spike-specific TCRs increased once two AZD1222 doses had been given.

This clonotype was sampled from an adult in good health. The input for sequencing was peripheral blood, taken on day 0 of AZD1222 vaccination.

The CDR3 DNA sequence: TGTGCCAGCAGCTTATTCCCCTCCAGTAGCGGGGTCGGAGAGACCCAGTACTTC. Amino acid sequence: CASSLFPSSSGVGETQYF. The chain links TRBV11-2 to TRBJ2-5; 8 nucleotides match TRBD2. The germline V gene has CDR1 SGHAT and CDR2 FQNNGV. The CDR3 length is 18 residues. The trim removed 2 bases at V and 4 bases at J, leaving 15 bases unmatched.